These 14 T cell receptor beta chains were all obtained from the same sample, sequenced in a study of shared clonotypes between healthy human individuals. Terminally differentiated effector memory CD45RA+ cells were excluded by CCR7 positive selection of CD45RO-negative cells. Produced via immunoSEQ multiplex PCR; TCRdb's table is partial and in-frame only. Here the sample spans over 2 million clones, roughly 95% being singletons. The sample was naive CD8+ T cells sorted from blood. These receptors were obtained from a man between 18 and 35 years old in good health.

J is TRBJ2-2 and V is TRBV6-1; D call uncertain. This CDR3 contains 15 residues. Germline V gene lookup returns CDR1 MNHNS and CDR2 SASEGT. Trimming stripped 3 bases from V and 3 bases from J, with 11 bases between. Here the CDR3 reads CASSDGVGDTGELFF. CDR3 bases: TGTGCCAGCAGTGACGGTGTGGGCGACACCGGGGAGCTGTTTTTT.

About this clone itself: The sample has other DNA sequences that encode this CDR3 too. The rearrangement joins TRBV7-8 to TRBJ2-5; no clear D. Germline V gene data show CDR1 as SGHVS and CDR2 as FQNEAQ. V was trimmed by 2 bases and J by 5 bases, leaving 6 bases between them. This CDR3 is 12 amino acids long. CDR3 region: CASSLLGETQYF. In DNA, the CDR3 is TGTGCCAGCAGCTTATTGGGGGAGACCCAGTACTTC.

The chain recombines TRBV6-5 with TRBJ2-1; 8 bases fit TRBD2. With V trimmed by 0 bases and J by 8 bases, 9 bases remained unmatched. Per the germline V gene, CDR1 is MNHEY and CDR2 is SVGAGI. The length of the CDR3 is 16 residues. The CDR3 DNA is TGTGCCAGCAGTTACTCGACCAGCGGGAGTACCTATGAGCAGTTCTTC. This translates into CASSYSTSGSTYEQFF.

The V and J genes are TRBV11-2 and TRBJ2-7, with D perhaps TRBD1 (5 bases). Per germline, CDR1 SGHAT and CDR2 FQNNGV. This CDR3 is 14 amino acids long. V lost 2 bases and J lost 2, with 10 bases in between. The CDR3 loop reads CASSLSWGAYEQYF. CDR3 nucleotides: TGTGCCAGCAGCTTATCTTGGGGCGCCTACGAGCAGTACTTC.

The genes are TRBV2 and TRBJ1-2, with unresolved D. Germline values: CDR1 SNHLY, CDR2 FYNNEI. The CDR3 sequence is 12 residues long. V lost 5 bases and J 13 bases, leaving 17 bases between the germline ends. In DNA, the CDR3 is TGTGCCAGCAGTAATCGGGGAGCTGTCTCCACCTTC. It translates to CASSNRGAVSTF. The whole variable domain, filled in from reference TRBV2 and TRBJ1-2, reads EPEVTQTPSHQVTQMGQEVILRCVPISNHLYFYWYRQILGQKVEFLVSFYNNEISEKSEIFDDQFSVERPDGSNFTLKIRSTKLEDSAMYFCASSNRGAVSTFGSGTRLTVV.

In this sample, this clone turned up once. The V and J genes are TRBV6-5 and TRBJ1-4, with a weak D call TRBD1 (5 bases). The germline V and J ends were trimmed by 2 bases and 8 bases, with 15 bases remaining between them. The CDR3 totals 15 residues. Per the germline V gene, CDR1 is MNHEY and CDR2 is SVGAGI. The CDR3 reads CASSYLGRTGEKLFF. The CDR3 DNA is TGTGCCAGCAGTTACCTGGGACGGACCGGGGAAAAACTGTTTTTT.

The chain joins TRBV5-1 to TRBJ2-7, with D maybe TRBD1 (5 bases). Trimming took 2 bases from V and 2 from J, leaving 8 bases between them. The CDR3 contains 13 residues. CDR1 is SGHRS, CDR2 YFSETQ, per germline. The CDR3 is CASSFGRAYEQYF. DNA for the CDR3: TGCGCCAGCAGCTTCGGCAGGGCCTACGAGCAGTACTTC.

The V and J genes are TRBV11-2 and TRBJ2-7, with D perhaps given as TRBD1 or TRBD2 (5 bases each). Germline V lookup: CDR1 SGHAT, CDR2 FQNNGV. V was cut by 0 bases and J by 1 base, with 10 bases left in between. The CDR3 runs 15 residues. CDR3 sequence: CASSLDVEGSYEQYF. The CDR3 bases are TGTGCCAGCAGCTTAGATGTAGAGGGGTCCTACGAGCAGTACTTC.

The chain carries TRBV7-9 and TRBJ2-7; D not resolved. V was trimmed by 3 bases and J by 6 bases, leaving 18 bases between them. CDR3 length equals 15 residues. Germline V CDR1 and CDR2: SEHNR, FQNEAQ (reference sequence). The CDR3 region has the DNA TGTGCCAGCAGCTTTGAAATTGGGCCCCAAGGCGAGCAGTACTTC. Translation gives CASSFEIGPQGEQYF.

On this clone: Within the sample, other DNA sequences also encode this same CDR3. The gene calls are TRBV7-9 and TRBJ2-7, with D possibly matching TRBD2 (6 bases). Germline V gene lookup returns CDR1 SEHNR and CDR2 FQNEAQ (reference sequence). V gave up 1 base and J gave up 1 base, with 8 bases separating them. CDR3 length: 14 amino acids. CDR3 amino acids: CASSLDGRSYEQYF. The CDR3 DNA is TGTGCCAGCAGCTTAGACGGGAGATCCTACGAGCAGTACTTC.

In DNA form, the CDR3 reads TGTGCCAGCAGCGGGGTCGGGCGGCTTCCTTACGAGCAGTACTTC. Protein product: CASSGVGRLPYEQYF. The chain has TRBV9 and TRBJ2-7; D is ambiguous. The CDR3 is 15 residues long. CDR1 is SGDLS, CDR2 YYNGEE, per germline. Between the trimmed V and J ends, which lost 3 bases and 4 bases, there was a span of 17 bases.

A word on this clone: The identical CDR3 is also encoded by other nucleotide sequences in the sample. V usage is TRBV6-5 and J usage is TRBJ2-1; the match to TRBD2 covers 8 bases. The CDR3 length is 14 residues. Germline CDR1 is MNHEY and CDR2 is SVGAGI. V trimming: 5 bases; J trimming: 0 bases; junction bases outside the gene matches: 0. The CDR3 sequence is CASSLAGSYNEQFF. CDR3 DNA: TGTGCCAGCAGTCTAGCGGGCTCCTACAATGAGCAGTTCTTC.

This clone has just one count. The V and J genes are TRBV6-6 and TRBJ2-5; 7 nucleotides agree with TRBD1. The length of the CDR3 is 14 residues. V lost 1 base and J lost 5; bases outside the gene matches: 4. Germline loops: CDR1 MNHNY, CDR2 SVGAGI (reference sequence). The DNA of the CDR3 is TGTGCCAGCAGTTACTTAGACAGGGTTGAGACCCAGTACTTC. Translated: CASSYLDRVETQYF.

In the case of this clone: The junction departs from germline at one end; a sequencing error may be responsible. The rearrangement joins TRBV5-1 to TRBJ2-1; D is unresolved. The CDR3 contains 13 residues. CDR1 SGHRS and CDR2 YFSETQ come from the germline V gene. The CDR3 here is CASSLVSWQASVF. CDR3 nucleotide sequence: TGCGCCAGCAGCTTGGTGTCATGGCAGGCTTCGGTCTTC.